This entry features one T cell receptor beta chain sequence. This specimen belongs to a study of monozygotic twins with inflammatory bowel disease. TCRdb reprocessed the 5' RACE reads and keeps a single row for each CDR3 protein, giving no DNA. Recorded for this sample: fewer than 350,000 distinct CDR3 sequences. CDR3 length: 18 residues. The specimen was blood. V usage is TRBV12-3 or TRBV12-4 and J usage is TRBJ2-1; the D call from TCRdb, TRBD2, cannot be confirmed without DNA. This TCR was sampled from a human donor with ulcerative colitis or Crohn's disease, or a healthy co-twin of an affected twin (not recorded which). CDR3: CASRLPSAGGLSYNEQFF.